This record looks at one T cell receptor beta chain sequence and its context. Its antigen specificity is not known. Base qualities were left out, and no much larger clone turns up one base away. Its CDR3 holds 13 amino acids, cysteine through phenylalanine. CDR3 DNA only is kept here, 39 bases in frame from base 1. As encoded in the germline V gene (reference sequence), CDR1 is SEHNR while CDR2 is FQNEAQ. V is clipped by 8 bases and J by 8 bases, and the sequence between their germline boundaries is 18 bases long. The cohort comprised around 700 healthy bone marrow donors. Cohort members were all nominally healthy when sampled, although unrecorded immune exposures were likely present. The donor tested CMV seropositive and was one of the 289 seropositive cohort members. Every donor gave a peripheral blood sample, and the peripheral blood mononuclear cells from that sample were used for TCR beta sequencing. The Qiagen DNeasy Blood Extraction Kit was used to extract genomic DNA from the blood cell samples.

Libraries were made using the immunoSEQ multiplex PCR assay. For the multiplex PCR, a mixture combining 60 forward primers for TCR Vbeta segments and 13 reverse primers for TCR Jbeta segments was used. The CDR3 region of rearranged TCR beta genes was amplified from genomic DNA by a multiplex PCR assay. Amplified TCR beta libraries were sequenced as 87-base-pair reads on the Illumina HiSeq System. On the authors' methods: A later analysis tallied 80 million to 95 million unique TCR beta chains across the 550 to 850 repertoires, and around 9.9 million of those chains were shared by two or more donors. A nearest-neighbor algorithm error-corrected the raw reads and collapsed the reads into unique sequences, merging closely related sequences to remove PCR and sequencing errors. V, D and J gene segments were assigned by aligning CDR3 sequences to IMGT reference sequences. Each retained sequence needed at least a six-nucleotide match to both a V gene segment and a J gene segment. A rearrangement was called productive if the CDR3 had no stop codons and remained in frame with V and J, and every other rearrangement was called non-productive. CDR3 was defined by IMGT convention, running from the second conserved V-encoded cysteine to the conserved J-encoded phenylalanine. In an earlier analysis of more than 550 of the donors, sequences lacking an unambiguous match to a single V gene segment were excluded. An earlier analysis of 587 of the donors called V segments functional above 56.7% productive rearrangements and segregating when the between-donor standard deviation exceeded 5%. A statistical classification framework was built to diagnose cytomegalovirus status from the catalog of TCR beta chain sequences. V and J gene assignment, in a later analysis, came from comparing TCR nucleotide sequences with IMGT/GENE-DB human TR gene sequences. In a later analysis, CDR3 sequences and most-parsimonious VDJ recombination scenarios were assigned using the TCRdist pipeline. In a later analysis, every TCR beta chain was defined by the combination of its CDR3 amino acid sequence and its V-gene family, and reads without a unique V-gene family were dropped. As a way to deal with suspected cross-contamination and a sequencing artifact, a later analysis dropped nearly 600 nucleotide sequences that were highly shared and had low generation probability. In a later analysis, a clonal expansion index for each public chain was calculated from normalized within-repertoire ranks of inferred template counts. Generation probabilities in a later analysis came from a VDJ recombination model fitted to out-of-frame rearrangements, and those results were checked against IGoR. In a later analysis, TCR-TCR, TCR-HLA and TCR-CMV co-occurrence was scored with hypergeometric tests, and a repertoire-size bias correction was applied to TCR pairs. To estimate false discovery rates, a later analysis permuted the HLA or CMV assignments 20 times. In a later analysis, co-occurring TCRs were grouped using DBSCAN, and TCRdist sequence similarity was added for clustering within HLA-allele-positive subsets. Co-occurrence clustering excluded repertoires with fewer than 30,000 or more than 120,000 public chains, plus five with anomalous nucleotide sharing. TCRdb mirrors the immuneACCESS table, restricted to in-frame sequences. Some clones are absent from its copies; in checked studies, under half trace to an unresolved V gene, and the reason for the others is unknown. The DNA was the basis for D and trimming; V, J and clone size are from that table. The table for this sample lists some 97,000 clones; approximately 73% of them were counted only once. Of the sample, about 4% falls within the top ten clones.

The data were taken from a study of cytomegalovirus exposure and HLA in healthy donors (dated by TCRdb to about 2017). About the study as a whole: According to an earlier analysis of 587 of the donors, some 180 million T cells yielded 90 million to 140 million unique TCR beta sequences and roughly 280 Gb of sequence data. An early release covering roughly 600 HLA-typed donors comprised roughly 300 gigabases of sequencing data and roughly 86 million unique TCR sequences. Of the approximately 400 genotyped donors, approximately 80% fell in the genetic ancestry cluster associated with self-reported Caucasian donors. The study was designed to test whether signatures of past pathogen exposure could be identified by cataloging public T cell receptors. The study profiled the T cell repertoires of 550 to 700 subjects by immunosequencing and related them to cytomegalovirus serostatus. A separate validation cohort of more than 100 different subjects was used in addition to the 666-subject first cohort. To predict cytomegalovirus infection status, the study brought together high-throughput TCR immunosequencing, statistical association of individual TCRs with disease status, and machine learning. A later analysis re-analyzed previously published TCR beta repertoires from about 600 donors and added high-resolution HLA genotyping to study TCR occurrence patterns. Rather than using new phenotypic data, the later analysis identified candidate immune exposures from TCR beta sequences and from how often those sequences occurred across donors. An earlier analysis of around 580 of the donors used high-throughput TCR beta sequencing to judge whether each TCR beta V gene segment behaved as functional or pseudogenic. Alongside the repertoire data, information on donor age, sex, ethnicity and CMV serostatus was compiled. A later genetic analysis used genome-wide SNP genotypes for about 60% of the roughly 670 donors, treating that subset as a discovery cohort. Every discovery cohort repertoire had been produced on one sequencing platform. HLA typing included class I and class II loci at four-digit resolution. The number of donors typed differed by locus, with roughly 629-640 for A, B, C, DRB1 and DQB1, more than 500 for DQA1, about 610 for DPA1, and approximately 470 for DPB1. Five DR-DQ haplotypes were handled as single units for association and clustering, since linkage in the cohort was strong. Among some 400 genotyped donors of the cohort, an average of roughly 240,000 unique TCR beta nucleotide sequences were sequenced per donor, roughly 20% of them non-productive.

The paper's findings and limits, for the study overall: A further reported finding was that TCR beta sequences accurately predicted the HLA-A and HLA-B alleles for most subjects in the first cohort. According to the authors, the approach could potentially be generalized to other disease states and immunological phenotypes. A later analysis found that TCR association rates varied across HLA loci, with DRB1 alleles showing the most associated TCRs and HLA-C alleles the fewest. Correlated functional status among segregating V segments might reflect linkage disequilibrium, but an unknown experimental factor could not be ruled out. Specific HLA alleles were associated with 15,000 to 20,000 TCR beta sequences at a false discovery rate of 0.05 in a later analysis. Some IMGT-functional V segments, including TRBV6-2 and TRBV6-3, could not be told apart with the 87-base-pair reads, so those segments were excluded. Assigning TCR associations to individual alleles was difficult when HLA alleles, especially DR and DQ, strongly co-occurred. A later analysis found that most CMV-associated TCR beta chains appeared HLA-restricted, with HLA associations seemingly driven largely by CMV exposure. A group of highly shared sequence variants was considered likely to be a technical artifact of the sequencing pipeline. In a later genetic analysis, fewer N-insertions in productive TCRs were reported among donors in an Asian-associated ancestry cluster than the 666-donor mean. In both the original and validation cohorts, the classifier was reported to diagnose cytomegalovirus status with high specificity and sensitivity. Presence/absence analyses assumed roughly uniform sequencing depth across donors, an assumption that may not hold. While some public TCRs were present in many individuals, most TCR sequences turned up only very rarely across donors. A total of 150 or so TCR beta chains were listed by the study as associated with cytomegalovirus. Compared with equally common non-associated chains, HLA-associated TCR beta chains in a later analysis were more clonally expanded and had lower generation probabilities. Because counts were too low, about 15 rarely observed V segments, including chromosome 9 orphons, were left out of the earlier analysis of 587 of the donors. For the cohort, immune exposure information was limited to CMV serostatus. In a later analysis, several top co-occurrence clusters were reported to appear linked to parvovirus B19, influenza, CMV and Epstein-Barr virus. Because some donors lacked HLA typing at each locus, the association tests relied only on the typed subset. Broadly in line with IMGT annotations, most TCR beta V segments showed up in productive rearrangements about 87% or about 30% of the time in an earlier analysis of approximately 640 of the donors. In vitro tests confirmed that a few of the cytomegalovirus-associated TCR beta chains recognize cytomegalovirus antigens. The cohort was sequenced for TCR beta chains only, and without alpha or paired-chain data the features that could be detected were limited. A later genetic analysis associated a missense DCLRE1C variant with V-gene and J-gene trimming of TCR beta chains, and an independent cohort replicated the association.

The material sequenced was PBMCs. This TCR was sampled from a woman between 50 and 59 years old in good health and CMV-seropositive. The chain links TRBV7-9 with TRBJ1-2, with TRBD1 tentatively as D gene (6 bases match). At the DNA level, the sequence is TGTGCCAGCGGGGAGGGGGGACCCTACGGCTACACCTTC. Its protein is CASGEGGPYGYTF.